What follows are 3 T cell receptor beta chains derived from one specimen sequenced in a study of T-cell reconstitution after alpha-beta-depleted transplantation in children. Using unique molecular identifiers, the investigators prepared the TCRbeta library. Each CDR3 protein is one row after TCRdb ran MiXCR on the PCR reads. The sample has 250,000 to 300,000 distinct CDR3 sequences, 11% seen once. The sequencing used peripheral blood, collected 180 days after TCRalphabeta/CD19-depleted stem cell transplant. These receptors were collected from a male patient aged 2-9 years who had a stem cell transplant for chronic granulomatous disease, so the T cells may come from the graft donor.

This clonotype has ten or more counts. The chain employs TRBV28 and TRBJ2-1; 8 bases are a match to TRBD2. This CDR3 comprises 16 residues. V was pared by 5 bases and J by 2 bases, with 8 bases of the junction left unmatched. The germline V gene has CDR1 MDHEN and CDR2 SYDVKM. As DNA, the CDR3 is TGTGCCAGCAGTACCCCCCGTAGCGGGGCCTACAATGAGCAGTTCTTC. Residues: CASSTPRSGAYNEQFF.

This clonotype was picked up many times. The rearrangement uses TRBV25-1 and TRBJ2-7, with D unclear. The V end lost 1 base, the J end lost 4 bases, and 8 bases lay between the germline ends. The CDR3 has 13 amino acids. Germline lookup yields CDR1 MGHDK and CDR2 SYGVNS. The CDR3 DNA sequence: TGTGCCAGCAGTGAATTCACTACATACGAGCAGTACTTC. Protein sequence: CASSEFTTYEQYF.

This clonotype was counted many times. V gene TRBV7-9 combines with J gene TRBJ2-7, with D perhaps matching TRBD2 (6 bases). CDR3 length: 12 residues. Germline V gene lookup returns CDR1 SEHNR and CDR2 FQNEAQ (reference sequence). V lost 5 bases and J 4 bases, leaving 9 bases between the germline ends. This CDR3 is CASSPGGYEQYF. In DNA form, the CDR3 reads TGTGCCAGCAGCCCCGGGGGATACGAGCAGTACTTC. Full variable domain (missing parts from reference TRBV7-9 and TRBJ2-7): DTGVSQNPRHKITKRGQNVTFRCDPISEHNRLYWYRQTLGQGPEFLTYFQNEAQLEKSRLLSDRFSAERPKGSFSTLEIQRTEQGDSAMYLCASSPGGYEQYFGPGTRLTVT.